This T cell receptor (beta chain) was observed in a study of CD8 T cells in Susac syndrome. J gave up 6 bases and V 5 bases, and 9 bases lay outside the gene matches. Per germline, CDR1 SGHRS and CDR2 YFSETQ. This CDR3 comprises 15 residues. Reverse transcription used about 0.5 to 1 ug RNA and random hexamers. It was immunoSEQ multiplex PCR that amplified TCR beta CDR3 across 54 Vbeta and 13 Jbeta. TCRdb re-derived calls from the immunoSEQ multiplex PCR reads in MiXCR, one entry per CDR3 protein. The profile covers about 130,000 distinct CDR3 sequences, with roughly 95% appearing a single time and more than 0.095% taken by the ten largest.

Sequenced: CD4+ T cells from PBMCs. This TCR came from a human donor in good health. The chain joins TRBV5-1 to TRBJ2-4; 9 bases map to TRBD1. CDR3 in amino acids: CASSSTGTGRNIQYF. As DNA, the CDR3 is TGCGCCAGCAGTTCCACCGGGACAGGGCGAAACATTCAGTACTTC.